The rows below give T cell receptor beta chains drawn from one sample of a study of cytomegalovirus exposure and HLA in healthy donors. Libraries were prepared by immunoSEQ multiplex PCR; TCRdb keeps only in-frame clonotypes and omits some of them. The sample has 150,000 to 200,000 clones; roughly four fifths are singletons. The sequencing input was PBMCs. These receptors originate from a middle-aged woman in good health and CMV-seronegative. Both conserved end residues are part of each CDR3. A D gene is named only where the DNA matches it firmly. Rows may omit the clone size; those that give it use once, few, many or a size class.

v_call	d_call	j_call	clone_size	cdr3_nt	cdr3_aa
TRBV19	.	TRBJ1-5	.	TGTGCCAGTCGCCAGGGGCTCCTACAGCCCCAGCATTTT	CASRQGLLQPQHF
TRBV7-9	TRBD1	TRBJ2-5	.	TGTGCCAGCAGCTTAGAGGAGTGGGGACAGGGACCGACCCAGTACTTC	CASSLEEWGQGPTQYF
TRBV30	.	TRBJ1-3	.	TGTGCCTGGAGTTTTATTTTGGGGTCTCGAGCCCCAGGAGGTGGAAACACCATATATTTT	CAWSFILGSRAPGGGNTIYF
TRBV5-1	.	TRBJ2-7	.	TGCGCCAGCAGCTTGGAAGCGACCCAAACGTTTTACGAGCAGTACTTC	CASSLEATQTFYEQYF
TRBV7-9	.	TRBJ2-1	.	TGTGCCAGCAGCTTCGACGTGACTGGGAATGAGCAGTTCTTC	CASSFDVTGNEQFF
TRBV30	.	TRBJ1-2	.	TGTGCCTGGAGTCGACAGCAAGCTAACTATGGCTACACCTTC	CAWSRQQANYGYTF
TRBV5-1	.	TRBJ1-2	few	TGCGCCAGCAGCCGGGAAAGCGCGGGTGGCTACACCTTC	CASSRESAGGYTF
TRBV5-1	.	TRBJ2-3	.	TGCGCCAGCAGCTTGGATCTAGATCCAGATACGCAGTATTTT	CASSLDLDPDTQYF
TRBV27	.	TRBJ2-7	.	TGTGCCAGCAGTCCCCTCCCTCGGGACACCCGGGCCTATAAGCAGTACTTC	CASSPLPRDTRAYKQYF
TRBV19	.	TRBJ2-5	.	TGTGCCAGTAGTATAGAGGGCCGGAACCAAGAGACCCAGTACTTC	CASSIEGRNQETQYF
TRBV6-1	.	TRBJ1-1	few	TGTGCCAGCAGTCCTTATTTACAGGGAAACACTGAAGCTTTCTTT	CASSPYLQGNTEAFF
TRBV5-1	TRBD1	TRBJ1-2	.	TGCGCCAGCAGCTTGGACCCGGGACAGGGGGACGGCTACACCTTC	CASSLDPGQGDGYTF
TRBV2	.	TRBJ1-4	once	TGTGCCAGCAGTGAGGGGGGCGGGGGTGAAAAACTGTTTTTT	CASSEGGGGEKLFF
TRBV6-5	.	TRBJ1-5	once	TGTGCCAGCAGTTCCCCAGGTAGTCAGCCCCAGCATTTT	CASSSPGSQPQHF
TRBV7-9	.	TRBJ2-7	.	TGTGCCAGCAGCTTAGCAGCGGGCAGGAACTACGAGCAGTACTTC	CASSLAAGRNYEQYF
TRBV5-8	TRBD2	TRBJ2-3	.	TGTGCCAGCAGCCGTGGACTAGCGATATGGGCCTCTAGCACAGATACGCAGTATTTT	CASSRGLAIWASSTDTQYF
TRBV7-3	TRBD2	TRBJ2-1	.	TGTGCCAGCAGCTCGCATAGCGGGAACGCCTACAATGAGCAGTTCTTC	CASSSHSGNAYNEQFF
TRBV6-6	TRBD1	TRBJ1-1	.	TGTGCCAGCAGTTTCCCCGGGACAGGGAACACTGAAGCTTTCTTT	CASSFPGTGNTEAFF
TRBV12-5	TRBD1	TRBJ1-5	.	TGTGCTAGTGGTTCGGGACAGGCCAATCAGCCCCAGCATTTT	CASGSGQANQPQHF
TRBV28	.	TRBJ2-3	few	TGTGCCAGCAGTGGTCGGGAGCTCGGCACAGATACGCAGTATTTT	CASSGRELGTDTQYF
TRBV29-1	.	TRBJ2-7	.	TGCAGCGCGGCCCGGCAGGGGTTCTACGAGCAGTACTTC	CSAARQGFYEQYF
TRBV19	.	TRBJ1-1	.	TGTGCCAGTAAGCCGCGGCTCTCGAACACTGAAGCTTTCTTT	CASKPRLSNTEAFF
TRBV5-1	TRBD1	TRBJ2-6	.	TGCGCCAGCAGCCTAACAGGGGTCTCTGGGGCCAACGTCCTGACTTTC	CASSLTGVSGANVLTF
TRBV7-2	.	TRBJ1-1	.	TGTGCCAGCACCATGCCCGGGTCTGAAGCTTTCTTT	CASTMPGSEAFF
TRBV7-8	TRBD1	TRBJ2-3	.	TGTGCCAGCAGCTTAGCGGACAGGGTGAAGTCAGATACGCAGTATTTT	CASSLADRVKSDTQYF
TRBV2	.	TRBJ2-5	.	TGTGCCAGCAGTGAGTCACTCAGCGGGACCCAGTACTTC	CASSESLSGTQYF
TRBV5-6	.	TRBJ1-2	.	TGTGCCAGCACGACGTACGGAGGGAGCGTCTATGGCTACACCTTC	CASTTYGGSVYGYTF
TRBV30	.	TRBJ2-2	.	TGTGCCTTCCTTTTCGGGTTCGGGGAGCTGTTTTTT	CAFLFGFGELFF
TRBV2	TRBD1	TRBJ1-1	.	TGTGCCAGCACCGGGACAGGGGTAGGTACTGAAGCTTTCTTT	CASTGTGVGTEAFF
TRBV30	TRBD2	TRBJ2-3	.	TGTGCCTGGAACCGACTAGCGGGACGGCCAGATACGCAGTATTTT	CAWNRLAGRPDTQYF
TRBV2	.	TRBJ1-5	.	TGTGCCAGCAGTGATCGTAGAGCGGGGGTGAGCAATCAGCCCCAGCATTTT	CASSDRRAGVSNQPQHF
TRBV15	TRBD2	TRBJ2-1	once	TGTGCCACCAGCAGCCTTAGCGGGAGGGCATACAATGAGCAGTTCTTC	CATSSLSGRAYNEQFF
TRBV5-1	.	TRBJ1-6	.	TGCGCCAGCAGCTTGCCCTCCAGGAATTCACCCCTCCACTTT	CASSLPSRNSPLHF
TRBV13	TRBD2	TRBJ2-7	few	TGTGCCAGCAGCTTGTCAGCGGGAGGGCCCGGGCAGTACTTC	CASSLSAGGPGQYF
TRBV12-5	.	TRBJ1-5	.	TGTGCTAGTGGCGTGGGGCTGAACAATCAGCCCCAGCATTTT	CASGVGLNNQPQHF
TRBV5-1	TRBD2	TRBJ2-1	.	TGCGCCAGCAGCTTGGGGACTAGCAATGAGCAGTTCTTC	CASSLGTSNEQFF
TRBV9	.	TRBJ1-4	.	TGTGCCAGCAGCGTAACGGGGGGAACTAATGAAAAACTGTTTTTT	CASSVTGGTNEKLFF
TRBV30	TRBD2	TRBJ2-4	once	TGTGCCTGGACTAGCGGGAGGGATGGAAACATTCAGTACTTC	CAWTSGRDGNIQYF
TRBV5-1	TRBD1	TRBJ2-7	.	TGCGCCAGCAGCCTGGACAGGGCCCTCTACGAGCAGTACTTC	CASSLDRALYEQYF
TRBV27	TRBD2	TRBJ2-1	.	TGTGCCAGCAGTCTAATAGCCCCGGGACTAGCGGGAGGGACCTACAATGAGCAGTTCTTC	CASSLIAPGLAGGTYNEQFF
TRBV28	.	TRBJ1-6	.	TGTGCCACCCCGGACAGCTTCTCCTATAATTCACCCCTCCACTTT	CATPDSFSYNSPLHF
TRBV29-1	.	TRBJ2-5	.	TGCAGCGTCACAGGGAAGGGAGAGACCCAGTACTTC	CSVTGKGETQYF
TRBV28	TRBD1	TRBJ2-2	.	TGTGCCAGCAGTGGACAGGGAAAAACCGGGGAGCTGTTTTTT	CASSGQGKTGELFF
TRBV28	TRBD1	TRBJ2-2	.	TGTGCCAGCAGGCCAACAGGGGACAACACCGGGGAGCTGTTTTTT	CASRPTGDNTGELFF
TRBV5-8	.	TRBJ1-2	once	TGTGCCATACGGCCCCTTGGAGGTTATGGCTACACCTTC	CAIRPLGGYGYTF
TRBV28	TRBD1	TRBJ2-2	once	TGTGCCAGCAGTCCTGGACAGGGAAAAGCCGGGGAGCTGTTTTTT	CASSPGQGKAGELFF
TRBV19	TRBD1	TRBJ1-1	.	TGTGCCAGTAGTATAGATACCCGGGACAGCTTAAACACTGAAGCTTTCTTT	CASSIDTRDSLNTEAFF
TRBV30	.	TRBJ2-1	.	TGTGCCTGGAGGACGGGAATTTACAATGAGCAGTTCTTC	CAWRTGIYNEQFF
TRBV11-2	TRBD1	TRBJ1-1	.	TGTGCCAGCAGCTTACAGGGGGCGCGGACTGAAGCTTTCTTT	CASSLQGARTEAFF